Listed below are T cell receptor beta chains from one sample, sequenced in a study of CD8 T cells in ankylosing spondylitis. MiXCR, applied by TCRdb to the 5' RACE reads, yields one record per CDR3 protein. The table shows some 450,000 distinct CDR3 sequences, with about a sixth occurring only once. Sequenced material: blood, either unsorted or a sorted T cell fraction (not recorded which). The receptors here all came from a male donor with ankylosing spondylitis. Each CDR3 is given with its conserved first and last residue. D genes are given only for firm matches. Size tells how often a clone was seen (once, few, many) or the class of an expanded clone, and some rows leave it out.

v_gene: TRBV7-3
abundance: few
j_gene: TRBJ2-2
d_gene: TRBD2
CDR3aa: CASSLYYSGAGELFF
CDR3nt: TGTGCCAGCAGCTTATATTACAGCGGGGCCGGGGAGCTGTTTTTT

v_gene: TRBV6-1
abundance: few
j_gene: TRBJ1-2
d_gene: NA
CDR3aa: CASSPGGGRGYGYTF
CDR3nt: TGTGCCAGCAGCCCCGGCGGCGGGAGGGGGTATGGCTACACCTTC

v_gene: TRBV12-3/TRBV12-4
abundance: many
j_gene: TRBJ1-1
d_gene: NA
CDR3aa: CASSLGHERTEAFF
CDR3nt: TGTGCCAGCAGTTTGGGACATGAGCGCACTGAAGCTTTCTTT

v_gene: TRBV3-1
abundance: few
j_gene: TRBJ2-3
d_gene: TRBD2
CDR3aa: CASSIGTSGPSTDTQYF
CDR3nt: TGTGCCAGCAGCATCGGGACTAGCGGGCCTAGCACAGATACGCAGTATTTT

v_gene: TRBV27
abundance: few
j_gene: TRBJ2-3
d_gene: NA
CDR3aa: CASSFQFLRGSTDTQYF
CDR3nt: TGTGCCAGCAGTTTCCAATTTCTACGCGGCTCCACAGATACGCAGTATTTT

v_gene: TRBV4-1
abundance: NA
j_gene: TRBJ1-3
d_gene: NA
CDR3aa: CASSQLGDRNTIYF
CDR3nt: TGCGCCAGCAGCCAGTTGGGGGATAGAAACACCATATATTTT

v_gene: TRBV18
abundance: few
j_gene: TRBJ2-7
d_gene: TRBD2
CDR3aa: CASSPLASGAEQYF
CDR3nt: TGTGCCAGCTCACCCTTGGCTAGCGGGGCCGAGCAGTACTTC

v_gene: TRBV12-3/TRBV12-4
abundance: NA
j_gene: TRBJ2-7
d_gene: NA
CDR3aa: CASSSATVASF
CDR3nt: TGTGCCAGCAGCTCAGCGACCGTGGCTTCTTTC

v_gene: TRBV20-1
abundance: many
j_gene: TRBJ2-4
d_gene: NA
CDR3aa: CSAAVGGRAKNIQYF
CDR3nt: TGCAGTGCCGCAGTTGGTGGGCGGGCCAAAAACATTCAGTACTTC

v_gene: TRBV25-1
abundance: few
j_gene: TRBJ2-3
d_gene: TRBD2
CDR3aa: CASSEWGLAGENTDTQYF
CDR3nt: TGTGCCAGCAGTGAATGGGGACTAGCGGGAGAGAACACAGATACGCAGTATTTT

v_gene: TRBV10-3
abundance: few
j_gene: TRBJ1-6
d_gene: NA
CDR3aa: CAIRGRDDSPLHF
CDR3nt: TGTGCCATCAGAGGGCGGGATGATTCACCCCTCCACTTT

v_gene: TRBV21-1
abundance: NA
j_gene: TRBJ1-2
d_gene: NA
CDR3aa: CASSKYGYTF
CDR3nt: TGTGCCAGCAGCAAATATGGCTACACCTTC

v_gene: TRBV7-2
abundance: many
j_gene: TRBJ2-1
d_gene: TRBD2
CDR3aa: CASNTNPLAGVNEQFF
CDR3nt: TGTGCCAGCAACACCAACCCCCTAGCGGGGGTCAATGAGCAGTTCTTC

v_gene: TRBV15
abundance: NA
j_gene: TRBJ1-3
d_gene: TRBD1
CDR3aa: CATSGYRGRSGNTIYF
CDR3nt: TGTGCCACCAGCGGATACAGGGGAAGATCTGGAAACACCATATATTTT

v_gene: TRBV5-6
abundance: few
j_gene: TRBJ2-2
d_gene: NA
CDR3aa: CASSLRRYTGELFF
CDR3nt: TGTGCCAGCAGCTTGCGGAGATACACCGGGGAGCTGTTTTTT

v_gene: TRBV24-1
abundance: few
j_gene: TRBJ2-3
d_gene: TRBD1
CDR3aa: CATSDPAPGQGAVTDTQYF
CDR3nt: TGTGCCACCAGTGACCCCGCCCCGGGACAGGGGGCGGTCACAGATACGCAGTATTTT

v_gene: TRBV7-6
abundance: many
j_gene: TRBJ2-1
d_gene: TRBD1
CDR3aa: CASSLTDRGHNEQFF
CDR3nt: TGTGCCAGCAGCTTAACCGACAGGGGGCATAATGAGCAGTTCTTC

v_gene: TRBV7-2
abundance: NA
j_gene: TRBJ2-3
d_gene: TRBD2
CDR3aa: CASSLTAGFPRAQYF
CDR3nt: TGTGCCAGCAGCTTAACAGCGGGATTCCCGCGGGCGCAGTATTTT

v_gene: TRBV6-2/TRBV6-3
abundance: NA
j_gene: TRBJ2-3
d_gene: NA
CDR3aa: CASRTPVGPDTQYF
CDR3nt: TGTGCCAGCAGGACCCCCGTGGGCCCAGATACGCAGTATTTT

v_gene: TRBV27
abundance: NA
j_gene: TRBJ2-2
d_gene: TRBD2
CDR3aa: CASSFRQLAGVPPGELFF
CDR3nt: TGTGCCAGCAGTTTCCGCCAACTAGCGGGCGTCCCTCCCGGGGAGCTGTTTTTT

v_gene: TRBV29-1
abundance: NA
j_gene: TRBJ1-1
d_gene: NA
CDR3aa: CSAQGTRLNTEAFF
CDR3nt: TGCAGCGCCCAGGGGACCCGATTGAACACTGAAGCTTTCTTT

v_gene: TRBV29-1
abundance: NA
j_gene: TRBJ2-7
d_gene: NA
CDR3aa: CSVEGARGEQYF
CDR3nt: TGCAGCGTTGAGGGGGCGCGAGGCGAGCAGTACTTC

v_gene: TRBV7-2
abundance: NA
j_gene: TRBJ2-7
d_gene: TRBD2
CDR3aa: CASSSFVGLGYEQYF
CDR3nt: TGTGCCAGCAGCTCCTTTGTGGGACTAGGCTACGAGCAGTACTTC

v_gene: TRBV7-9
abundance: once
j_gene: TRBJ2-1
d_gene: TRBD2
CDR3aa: CASDGAGGPGVNEQFF
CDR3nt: TGTGCCAGCGACGGCGCGGGGGGGCCGGGGGTCAATGAGCAGTTCTTC

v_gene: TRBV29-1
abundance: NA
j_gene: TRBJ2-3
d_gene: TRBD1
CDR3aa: CSVDRDFTDTQYF
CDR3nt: TGCAGCGTAGACAGGGATTTTACAGATACGCAGTATTTT

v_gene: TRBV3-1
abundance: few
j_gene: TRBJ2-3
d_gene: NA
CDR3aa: CASSPRERADTQYF
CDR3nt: TGTGCCAGCAGCCCCCGGGAGAGGGCAGATACGCAGTATTTT

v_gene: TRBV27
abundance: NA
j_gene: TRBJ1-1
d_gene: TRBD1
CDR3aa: CASKYLDRMDTEAFF
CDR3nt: TGTGCCAGCAAATATTTGGACAGGATGGACACTGAAGCTTTCTTT

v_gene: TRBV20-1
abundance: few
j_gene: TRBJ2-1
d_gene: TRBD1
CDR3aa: CSASWTGYEQFF
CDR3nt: TGCAGTGCTAGTTGGACAGGGTATGAGCAGTTCTTC

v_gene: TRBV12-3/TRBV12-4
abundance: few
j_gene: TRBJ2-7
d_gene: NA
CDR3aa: CASRLTSYEQYF
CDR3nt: TGTGCCAGCAGGCTCACATCGTACGAGCAGTACTTC

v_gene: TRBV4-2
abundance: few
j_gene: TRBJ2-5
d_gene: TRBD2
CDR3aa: CASSQDGPEAGGKETQYF
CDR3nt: TGTGCCAGCAGCCAAGATGGGCCGGAAGCGGGGGGGAAAGAGACCCAGTACTTC

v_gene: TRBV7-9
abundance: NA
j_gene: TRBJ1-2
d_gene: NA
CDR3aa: CASSSISYGYTF
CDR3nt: TGTGCCAGCAGCTCTATCAGCTATGGCTACACCTTC